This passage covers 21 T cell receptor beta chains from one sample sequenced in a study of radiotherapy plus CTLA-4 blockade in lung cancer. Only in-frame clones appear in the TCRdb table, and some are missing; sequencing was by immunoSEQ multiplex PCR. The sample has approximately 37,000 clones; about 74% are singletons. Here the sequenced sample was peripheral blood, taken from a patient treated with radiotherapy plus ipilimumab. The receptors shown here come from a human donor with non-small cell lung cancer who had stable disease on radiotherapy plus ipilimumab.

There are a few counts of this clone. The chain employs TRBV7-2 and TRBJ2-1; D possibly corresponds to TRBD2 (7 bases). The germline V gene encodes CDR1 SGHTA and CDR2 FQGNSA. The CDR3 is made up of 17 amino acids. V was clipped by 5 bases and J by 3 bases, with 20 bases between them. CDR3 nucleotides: TGTGCCAGCAGCCCCCGAGGGGGGGGCTCGTTCTACAATGAGCAGTTCTTC. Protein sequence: CASSPRGGGSFYNEQFF.

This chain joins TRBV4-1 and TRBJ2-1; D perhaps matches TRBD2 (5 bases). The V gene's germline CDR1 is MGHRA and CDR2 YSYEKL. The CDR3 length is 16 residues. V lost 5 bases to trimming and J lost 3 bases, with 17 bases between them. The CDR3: CASSALAGSYYNEQFF. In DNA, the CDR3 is TGCGCCAGCAGCGCTCTAGCAGGCTCATACTACAATGAGCAGTTCTTC.

This CDR3 is CASSLGQGRVGTDTQYF. The CDR3 coding sequence is TGTGCCAGCAGCCTGGGACAGGGTCGTGTAGGCACAGATACGCAGTATTTT. The chain has TRBV13 and TRBJ2-3, with TRBD1 identical over 9 bases. The CDR3 contains 17 residues. V was pared by 5 bases and J by 1 base, with 10 bases of the junction left unmatched. CDR1 and CDR2 from the germline V gene are PRHDT and FYEKMQ (reference sequence).

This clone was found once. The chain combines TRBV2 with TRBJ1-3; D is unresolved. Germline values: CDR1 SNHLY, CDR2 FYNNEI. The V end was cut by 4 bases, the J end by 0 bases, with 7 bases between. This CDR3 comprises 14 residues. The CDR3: CASSVASSGNTIYF. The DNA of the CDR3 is TGTGCCAGCAGTGTTGCGAGCTCTGGAAACACCATATATTTT.

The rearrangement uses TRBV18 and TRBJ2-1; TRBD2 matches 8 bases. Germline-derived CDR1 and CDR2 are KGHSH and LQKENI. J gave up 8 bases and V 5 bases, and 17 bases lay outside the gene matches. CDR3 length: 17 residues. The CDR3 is CASSRRTAGEQLHEQFF. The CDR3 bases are TGTGCCAGCTCAAGACGGACAGCGGGGGAACAGTTGCATGAGCAGTTCTTC. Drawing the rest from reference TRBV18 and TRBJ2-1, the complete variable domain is NAGVMQNPRHLVRRRGQEARLRCSPMKGHSHVYWYRQLPEEGLKFMVYLQKENIIDESGMPKERFSAEFPKEGPSILRIQQVVRGDSAAYFCASSRRTAGEQLHEQFFGPGTRLTVL.

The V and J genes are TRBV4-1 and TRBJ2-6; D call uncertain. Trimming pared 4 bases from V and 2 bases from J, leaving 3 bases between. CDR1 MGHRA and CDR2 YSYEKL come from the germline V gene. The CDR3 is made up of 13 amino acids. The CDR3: CASSPTGANVLTF. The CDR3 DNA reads TGCGCCAGCAGCCCCACTGGGGCCAACGTCCTGACTTTC.

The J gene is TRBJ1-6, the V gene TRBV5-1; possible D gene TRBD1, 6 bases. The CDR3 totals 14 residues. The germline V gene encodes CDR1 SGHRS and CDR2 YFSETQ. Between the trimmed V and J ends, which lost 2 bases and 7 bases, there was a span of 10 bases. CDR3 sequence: CASSFRTENSPLHF. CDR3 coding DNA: TGCGCCAGCAGCTTCCGGACAGAAAATTCACCCCTCCACTTT.

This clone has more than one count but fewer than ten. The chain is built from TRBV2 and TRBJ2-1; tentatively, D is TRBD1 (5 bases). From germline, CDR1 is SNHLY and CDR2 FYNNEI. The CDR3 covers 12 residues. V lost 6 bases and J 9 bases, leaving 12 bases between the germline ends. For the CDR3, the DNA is TGTGCCAGCAGCGGCAGGGTCGGTGAGCAGTTCTTC. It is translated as CASSGRVGEQFF.

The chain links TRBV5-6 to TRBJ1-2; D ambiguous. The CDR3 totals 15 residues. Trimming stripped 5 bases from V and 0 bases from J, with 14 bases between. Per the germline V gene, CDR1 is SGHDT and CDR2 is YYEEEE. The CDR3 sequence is CASRPGNSPNYGYTF. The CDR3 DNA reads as TGTGCCAGCAGGCCGGGGAACTCTCCTAACTATGGCTACACCTTC.

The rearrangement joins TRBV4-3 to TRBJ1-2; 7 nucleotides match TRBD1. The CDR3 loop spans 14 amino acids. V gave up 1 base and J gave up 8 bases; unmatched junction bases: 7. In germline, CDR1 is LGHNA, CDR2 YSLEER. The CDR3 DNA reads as TGCGCCAGCAGCCAAGGCGCCAGGGGGACGGGCTACACCTTC. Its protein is CASSQGARGTGYTF.

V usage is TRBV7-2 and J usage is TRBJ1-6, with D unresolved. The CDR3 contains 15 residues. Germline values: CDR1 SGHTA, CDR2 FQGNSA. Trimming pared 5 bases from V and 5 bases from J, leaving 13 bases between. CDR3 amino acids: CASSPGSGNNSPLHF. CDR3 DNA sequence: TGTGCCAGCAGCCCCGGTTCGGGGAATAATTCACCCCTCCACTTT.

The CDR3 DNA reads TGCGCCAGCAGCTTGAGTCCCCCGACGCGGGGTAGGGACGAGCAGTACTTC. It encodes CASSLSPPTRGRDEQYF. V usage is TRBV5-1 and J usage is TRBJ2-7, with D perhaps TRBD2 (6 bases). Trimming took off 1 base at V and 5 bases at J, with 22 bases between the two ends. The CDR3 runs 17 residues. Germline V gene sequence: CDR1 SGHRS, CDR2 YFSETQ.

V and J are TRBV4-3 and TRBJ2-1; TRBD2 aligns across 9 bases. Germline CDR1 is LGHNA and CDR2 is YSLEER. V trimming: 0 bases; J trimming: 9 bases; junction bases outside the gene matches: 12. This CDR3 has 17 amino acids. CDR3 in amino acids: CASSQEALRGGAIEQFF. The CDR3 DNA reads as TGCGCCAGCAGCCAAGAAGCGTTGCGCGGGGGGGCCATTGAGCAGTTCTTC.

CDR3 sequence (DNA): TGCAGCGTTGAGATAACAGGGGCGGGGAGCTCCTACGAGCAGTACTTC. It specifies CSVEITGAGSSYEQYF. The rearrangement joins TRBV29-1 to TRBJ2-7, with D possibly being TRBD1 (7 bases). The CDR3 spans 16 residues. The V and J ends lost 3 bases and 0 bases respectively, with 18 bases between them. The germline gives CDR1 SQVTM, CDR2 ANQGSEA.

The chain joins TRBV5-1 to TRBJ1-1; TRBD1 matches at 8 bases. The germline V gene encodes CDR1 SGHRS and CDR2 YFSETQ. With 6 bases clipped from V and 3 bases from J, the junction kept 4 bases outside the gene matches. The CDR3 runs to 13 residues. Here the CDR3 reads CASKLTGDTEAFF. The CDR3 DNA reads TGCGCCAGCAAATTGACAGGGGACACTGAAGCTTTCTTT.

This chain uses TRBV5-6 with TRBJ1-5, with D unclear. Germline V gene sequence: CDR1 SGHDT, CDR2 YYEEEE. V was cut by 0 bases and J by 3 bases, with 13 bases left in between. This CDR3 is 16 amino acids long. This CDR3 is CASSLGVGKNNQPQHF. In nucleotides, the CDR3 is TGTGCCAGCAGCTTGGGGGTCGGGAAGAACAATCAGCCCCAGCATTTT.

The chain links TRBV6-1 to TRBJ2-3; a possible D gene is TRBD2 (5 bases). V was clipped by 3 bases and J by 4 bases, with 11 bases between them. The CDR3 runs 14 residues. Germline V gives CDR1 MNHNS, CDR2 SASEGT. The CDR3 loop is CASSDQSGADTQYF. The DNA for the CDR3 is TGTGCCAGCAGTGACCAGTCCGGGGCAGATACGCAGTATTTT.

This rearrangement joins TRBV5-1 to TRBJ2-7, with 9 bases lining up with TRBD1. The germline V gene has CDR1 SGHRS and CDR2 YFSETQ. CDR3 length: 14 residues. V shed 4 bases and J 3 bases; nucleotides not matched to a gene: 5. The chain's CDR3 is CASSPDRGVYEQYF. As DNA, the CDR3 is TGCGCCAGCAGCCCGGACAGGGGAGTCTACGAGCAGTACTTC.

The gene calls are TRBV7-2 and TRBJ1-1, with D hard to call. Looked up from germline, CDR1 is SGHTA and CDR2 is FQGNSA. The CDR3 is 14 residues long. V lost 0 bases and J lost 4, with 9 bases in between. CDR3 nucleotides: TGTGCCAGCAGCTTAGCCCACCAGGTCACTGAAGCTTTCTTT. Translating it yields CASSLAHQVTEAFF.

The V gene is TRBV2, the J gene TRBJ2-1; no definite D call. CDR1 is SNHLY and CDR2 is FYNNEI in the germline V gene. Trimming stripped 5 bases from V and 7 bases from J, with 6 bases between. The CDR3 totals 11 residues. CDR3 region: CASSLMNEQFF. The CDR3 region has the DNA TGTGCCAGCAGTTTAATGAATGAGCAGTTCTTC.

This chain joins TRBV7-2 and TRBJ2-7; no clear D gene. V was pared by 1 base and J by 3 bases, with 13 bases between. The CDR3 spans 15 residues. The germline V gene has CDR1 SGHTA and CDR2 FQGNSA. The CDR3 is CASSLGRLPIYEQYF. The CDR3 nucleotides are TGTGCCAGCAGCTTAGGCCGACTGCCGATCTACGAGCAGTACTTC.